This T cell receptor (beta chain) was sequenced during a study of Ad26.COV2.S vaccination and SARS-CoV-2 variants. Looking at the study overall: The authors gave Ad26.COV2.S intramuscularly, either once or twice 56 days apart.

Sequencing used immunoSEQ multiplex PCR; TCRdb keeps in-frame clones, though not all of them. The sample contains over 200,000 clones, approximately 87% of which appear only once. The CDR3 runs to 12 residues. Between the trimmed V and J ends, which lost 6 bases and 0 bases, there was a span of 6 bases. The germline V gene has CDR1 ENHRY and CDR2 SYGVKD. Documented treatment: about 20 received Ad26.COV2.S at low or high dose, single or two shots; 5 received placebo; per-sample allocation not given. Sample collection was performed on day 63 after the first vaccine or placebo injection. The material was peripheral blood, obtained in a trial of Ad26.COV2.S vaccine versus placebo. V and J are TRBV10-3 and TRBJ2-7; maybe TRBD2 (5 bases). The source of this sequence is a person aged 18-60 years who received the Ad26.COV2.S COVID-19 vaccine or a placebo. CDR3 nucleotides: TGTGCCATCAGGGACTCCTCCTACGAGCAGTACTTC. Translation: CAIRDSSYEQYF.